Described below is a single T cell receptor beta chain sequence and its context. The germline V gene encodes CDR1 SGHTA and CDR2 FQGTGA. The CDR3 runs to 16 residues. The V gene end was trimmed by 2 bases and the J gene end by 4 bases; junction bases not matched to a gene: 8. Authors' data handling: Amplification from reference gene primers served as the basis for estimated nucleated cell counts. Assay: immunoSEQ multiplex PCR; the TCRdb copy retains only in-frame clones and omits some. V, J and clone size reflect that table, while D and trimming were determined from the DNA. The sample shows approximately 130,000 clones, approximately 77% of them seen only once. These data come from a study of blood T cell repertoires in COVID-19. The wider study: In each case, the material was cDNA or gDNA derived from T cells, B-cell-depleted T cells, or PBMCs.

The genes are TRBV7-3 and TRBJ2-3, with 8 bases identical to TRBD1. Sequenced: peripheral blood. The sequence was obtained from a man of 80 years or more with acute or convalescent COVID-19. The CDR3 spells CASSLASGGLSDTQYF. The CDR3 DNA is TGTGCCAGCAGCTTAGCATCAGGGGGCCTCTCAGATACGCAGTATTTT.